The rows below give T cell receptor beta chains drawn from one sample of a study of blood T cell repertoires in COVID-19. The method was immunoSEQ multiplex PCR; TCRdb's version includes in-frame clones alone and lacks a portion of them. Of about 260,000 clones listed, approximately 90% are singletons. Sequences were obtained from PBMCs or T cells enriched from blood (not recorded which). These receptors all come from a woman aged 45-65 years who had recovered from COVID-19. Each CDR3 is given with its conserved first and last residue. The order of the fields is clone size, J gene, D gene, V gene, CDR3 DNA, CDR3 protein. The D gene is left open where the match is weak. Rows may omit the clone size; those that give it use once, few, many or a size class.

>-|TRBJ2-3|TRBD2|TRBV20-1
TGCAGTGCTAGTCTGGCGGGAGGGCCGAATACGCAGTATTTT
CSASLAGGPNTQYF
>-|TRBJ2-4|-|TRBV7-2
TGTGCCAGCAGCTTAGGGGGAGAAAACATTCAGTACTTC
CASSLGGENIQYF
>-|TRBJ2-1|-|TRBV9
TGTGCCAGCAACCGGGGGAACAATGAGCAGTTCTTC
CASNRGNNEQFF
>-|TRBJ1-1|-|TRBV10-3
TGTGCCATCAGTGAGTCGGGCAGGGTGTATTCTGAAGCTTTCTTT
CAISESGRVYSEAFF
>-|TRBJ1-1|-|TRBV30
TGTGCCTGGAGCCCCTTGAACACTGAAGCTTTCTTT
CAWSPLNTEAFF
>-|TRBJ2-2|TRBD1|TRBV5-1
TGCGCCAGCAGTCGACAGGGGGTCGACACCGGGGAGCTGTTTTTT
CASSRQGVDTGELFF
>-|TRBJ2-7|-|TRBV14
TGTGCCAGCAGCCTTGGGCCCGGTTACGAGCAGTACTTC
CASSLGPGYEQYF
>-|TRBJ2-2|-|TRBV2
TGTGCCAGCAGTGAAGATGAGTTAGTCGGGGAGCTGTTTTTT
CASSEDELVGELFF
>-|TRBJ1-6|TRBD1|TRBV28
TGTGCCACCTACAGGGGTAATTCACCCCTCCACTTT
CATYRGNSPLHF
>-|TRBJ2-5|TRBD2|TRBV4-2
TGTGCCAGCAGCGCCGGGACTAGCGGGCCGGAGACCCAGTACTTC
CASSAGTSGPETQYF
>-|TRBJ2-5|TRBD1|TRBV5-4
TGTGCCAGCAGCTTGGGACAGGGCCGCCAAGAGACCCAGTACTTC
CASSLGQGRQETQYF
>-|TRBJ1-1|-|TRBV5-1
TGCGCCAGCAGCTTGGTACTAGGTGGTGAAGCTTTCTTT
CASSLVLGGEAFF
>-|TRBJ1-6|TRBD1|TRBV27
TGTGCCAGCAGCCGAGGGACAGCTTATAATTCACCCCTCCACTTT
CASSRGTAYNSPLHF
>medium-sized|TRBJ2-7|TRBD2|TRBV5-6
TGTGCCAGCAGCCCCGCCGGGACTACCTCCTACGAGCAGTACTTC
CASSPAGTTSYEQYF
>-|TRBJ2-7|TRBD2|TRBV18
TGTGCCAGCTCACTAGGGACTACCTACGAGCAGTACTTC
CASSLGTTYEQYF
>-|TRBJ2-1|-|TRBV27
TGTGCCAGCAGTTTTCTGAATGAGCAGTTCTTC
CASSFLNEQFF
>-|TRBJ2-1|-|TRBV7-9
TGTGCCAGCAGCTTTTCTGGCCAAGAGCAGTTCTTC
CASSFSGQEQFF
>-|TRBJ2-3|-|TRBV19
TGTGCCAGTAGTATCTACGAAACTAGCACAGATACGCAGTATTTT
CASSIYETSTDTQYF
>-|TRBJ2-7|TRBD1|TRBV19
TGTGCCAGTAGTATTGGAGGGACAGGGGTCTTCGAGCAGTACTTC
CASSIGGTGVFEQYF
>-|TRBJ1-5|TRBD1|TRBV4-1
TGCGCCAGCAGCCGAACACAGGGGGGAGATCAGCCCCAGCATTTT
CASSRTQGGDQPQHF
>-|TRBJ1-2|-|TRBV6-1
TGTGCCAGCAGTGAAGGTGTTTGGGTCACACAGGACTATGGCTACACCTTC
CASSEGVWVTQDYGYTF
>once|TRBJ2-7|-|TRBV11-3
TGTGCCAGCAGCTTAGCGGGACAAGGCTACGAGCAGTACTTC
CASSLAGQGYEQYF
>-|TRBJ1-2|-|TRBV6-5
TGTGCCAGCAGTTACGGGGCCTATGGCTACACCTTC
CASSYGAYGYTF
>-|TRBJ2-7|TRBD1|TRBV5-4
TGTGCCAGCAGCCCAGGACAGGTGGGTGAGCAGTACTTC
CASSPGQVGEQYF
>-|TRBJ2-7|TRBD2|TRBV29-1
TGCAGCGTTGTAGCGGGAGTTACCTACGAGCAGTACTTC
CSVVAGVTYEQYF
>-|TRBJ1-2|-|TRBV19
TGTGCCAGTAGTAACTTACTATACTATGGCTACACCTTC
CASSNLLYYGYTF
>-|TRBJ2-7|-|TRBV6-5
TGTGCCAGCACCCCCTTGGGGGCGCCCTACGAGCAGTACTTC
CASTPLGAPYEQYF
>-|TRBJ2-7|-|TRBV11-2
TGTGCCAGCAGCTTTCAACCGGGATCAGGATCCTACGAGCAGTACTTC
CASSFQPGSGSYEQYF
>once|TRBJ2-3|TRBD2|TRBV7-2
TGTGCCAGCAGGCTAGCCGTAGCGGGAGGGGAAAATACGCAGTATTTT
CASRLAVAGGENTQYF
>-|TRBJ2-6|TRBD1|TRBV19
TGTGCCAGTAGTCCCCGTGGGACAGGGGCCTCTGGGGCCAACGTCCTGACTTTC
CASSPRGTGASGANVLTF
>few|TRBJ1-2|TRBD1|TRBV29-1
TGCAGCGGCGGACAGGGCTCGGGCTACACCTTC
CSGGQGSGYTF
>-|TRBJ2-7|TRBD2|TRBV6-6
TGTGCCAGCATCAACGGGCGGGAGCCGGGATACGAGCAGTACTTC
CASINGREPGYEQYF
>-|TRBJ1-1|-|TRBV7-3
TGTGCCAGCAGTCCGCACCTAGACAGGAAGAACACTGAAGCTTTCTTT
CASSPHLDRKNTEAFF
>once|TRBJ1-2|TRBD1|TRBV19
TGTGCCAGTACACCGGACAGGGGGCGTTCCTATGGCTACACCTTC
CASTPDRGRSYGYTF
>-|TRBJ2-2|TRBD1|TRBV7-9
TGTGCCAGCAGCTTAGGGCAGGGGGACACCGGGGAGCTGTTTTTT
CASSLGQGDTGELFF
>-|TRBJ1-5|-|TRBV7-6
TGTGCCAGCAGGAACACGCGGACAGAGAGCAATCAGCCCCAGCATTTT
CASRNTRTESNQPQHF
>-|TRBJ2-7|TRBD1|TRBV28
TGTGCCAGCAGTGGGACAGGATTCAACGAGCAGTACTTC
CASSGTGFNEQYF
>-|TRBJ2-3|TRBD2|TRBV6-5
TGTGCCAGCAGTTACTCGCCTAGCGGGATAGATACGCAGTATTTT
CASSYSPSGIDTQYF
>-|TRBJ2-7|-|TRBV12-3/TRBV12-4
TGTGCCAGCAGTTTTGAGGGGGACGAGCAGTACTTC
CASSFEGDEQYF
>-|TRBJ1-2|TRBD1|TRBV5-6
TGTGCCAGCAGCTTACTCCTTCAGGGGGCGTCTGGCTACACCTTC
CASSLLLQGASGYTF
>-|TRBJ2-1|TRBD1|TRBV11-3
TGTGCCAGCAGCTTGGACAGGGGGTCTCGAGAGCAGTTCTTC
CASSLDRGSREQFF
>-|TRBJ2-1|TRBD2|TRBV27
TGTGCCAGCAGTTTATATCCGATTCAAAGCGGGAGGGATGAGCAGTTCTTC
CASSLYPIQSGRDEQFF
>-|TRBJ1-2|TRBD1|TRBV30
TGTGCCTGGAGTGTACAGGGGGCGGACTATGGCTACACCTTC
CAWSVQGADYGYTF
>-|TRBJ2-1|-|TRBV30
TGTGCCTGGACCGGGAACACCTACAATGAGCAGTTCTTC
CAWTGNTYNEQFF
>-|TRBJ2-2|-|TRBV13
TGTGCCAGCAGCTTAGGGAAGCGGAACACCGGGGAGCTGTTTTTT
CASSLGKRNTGELFF
>once|TRBJ2-3|TRBD2|TRBV7-3
TGTGCCAGCAGCTCATGGGCGGGAGGGGTAGCAGATACGCAGTATTTT
CASSSWAGGVADTQYF
>-|TRBJ2-1|TRBD2|TRBV11-3
TGTGCCAGCAGCCTGGGCTCACTAGCGGGATCCTTCAATGAGCAGTTCTTC
CASSLGSLAGSFNEQFF
>few|TRBJ1-5|TRBD1|TRBV28
TGTGCCAGCAGTTTGGATGGGACAGGGCGTCAGCCCCAGCATTTT
CASSLDGTGRQPQHF
>-|TRBJ1-2|-|TRBV29-1
TGCAGCGTTGCCGACTATGGCTACACCTTC
CSVADYGYTF
>-|TRBJ1-2|TRBD1|TRBV18
TGTGCCAGCTCACCAGAAGGGGGCGGTATCTATGGCTACACCTTC
CASSPEGGGIYGYTF
>-|TRBJ1-6|-|TRBV28
TGTGCCAGCAGTAACCCATCAGGGCCCGGATCACCCCTCCACTTT
CASSNPSGPGSPLHF
>-|TRBJ2-1|TRBD2|TRBV28
TGTGCCAGCAGGAGCGGGAGGAGGGGTGAGCAGTTCTTC
CASRSGRRGEQFF
>-|TRBJ2-7|TRBD2|TRBV9
TGTGCCAGCAGTAGGGGGGCTAGCGGGATCTACGAGCAGTACTTC
CASSRGASGIYEQYF
>-|TRBJ2-1|TRBD2|TRBV29-1
TGCAGCGTTGAAGGGGGCGGGAGCTCCTACAATGAGCAGTTCTTC
CSVEGGGSSYNEQFF
>-|TRBJ2-5|TRBD2|TRBV5-1
TGCGCCAGCAGCCAAGGGACTAGCGGGAGGGCGGAGACCCAGTACTTC
CASSQGTSGRAETQYF
>-|TRBJ1-5|-|TRBV4-3
TGCGCCAGCAGCCAAGAGTGGGCCTTCAATCAGCCCCAGCATTTT
CASSQEWAFNQPQHF
>-|TRBJ1-1|TRBD1|TRBV6-2/TRBV6-3
TGTGCCAGCAGTTACTCGATGTGGGACAGGGCATCGGCTTTCTTT
CASSYSMWDRASAFF
>-|TRBJ1-1|-|TRBV29-1
TGCAGCGTCCCGTCTAGGGGGACGCGCACCGTGGGCACTGAAGCTTTCTTT
CSVPSRGTRTVGTEAFF
>-|TRBJ2-3|TRBD1|TRBV15
TGTGCCACCAGCACCTTCCCTTCGGACAGGGCATCAGATACGCAGTATTTT
CATSTFPSDRASDTQYF